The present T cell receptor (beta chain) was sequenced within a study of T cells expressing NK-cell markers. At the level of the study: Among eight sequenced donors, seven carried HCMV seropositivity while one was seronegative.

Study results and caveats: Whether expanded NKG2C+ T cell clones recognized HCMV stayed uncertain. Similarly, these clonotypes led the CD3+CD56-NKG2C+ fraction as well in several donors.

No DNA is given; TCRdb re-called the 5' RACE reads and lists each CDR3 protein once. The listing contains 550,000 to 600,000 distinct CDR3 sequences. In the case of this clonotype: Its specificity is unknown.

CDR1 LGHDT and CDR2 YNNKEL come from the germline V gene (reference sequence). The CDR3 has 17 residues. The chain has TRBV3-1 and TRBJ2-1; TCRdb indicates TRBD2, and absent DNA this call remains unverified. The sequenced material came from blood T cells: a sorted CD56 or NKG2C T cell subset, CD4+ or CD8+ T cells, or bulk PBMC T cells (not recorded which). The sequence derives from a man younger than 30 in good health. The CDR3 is CASSPQLEGLGYNEQFF.